This T cell receptor beta chain was identified during a study of cytomegalovirus exposure and HLA in healthy donors. Study conclusions and caveats: TCR association rates varied by HLA locus in a later analysis, with DRB1 highest and HLA-C lowest. Using the classifier, cytomegalovirus status was reportedly diagnosed with high specificity and sensitivity. Apart from CMV serostatus, no immune exposure information was available.

This CDR3 has 17 residues. The germline V gene encodes CDR1 SGHVS and CDR2 FNYEAQ. Trimming took 5 bases from V and 0 from J, leaving 17 bases between them. PCR primers comprised 60 Vbeta and 13 Jbeta primers. Only in-frame clones appear in the TCRdb table, and some are missing; sequencing was by immunoSEQ multiplex PCR. The table lists about 76,000 clones, about 69% of them singletons. As to this clone: Its antigen is undetermined.

The V call is TRBV7-6, the J call TRBJ1-3; no firm D call. Sequencing was carried out using PBMCs. The clonotype comes from a woman between 40 and 50 years old in good health and CMV-seropositive. CDR3 region: CASSERTGKNSGNTIYF. The CDR3 nucleotides read TGTGCCAGCAGCGAGAGGACCGGGAAGAACTCTGGAAACACCATATATTTT. Supplemented by reference TRBV7-6 and TRBJ1-3, the full variable domain reads GAGVSQSPRYKVTKRGQDVALRCDPISGHVSLYWYRQALGQGPEFLTYFNYEAQQDKSGLPNDRFSAERPEGSISTLTIQRTEQRDSAMYRCASSERTGKNSGNTIYFGEGSWLTVV.